This section outlines one TCR beta chain sequence together with its context. Data came from immunoSEQ multiplex PCR; TCRdb stores just in-frame clones and leaves some out. Here the sample spans around 170,000 clones, around 85% being singletons. The CDR3 has 14 amino acids. CDR1 is SEHNR, CDR2 FQNEAQ, per germline (reference sequence). V was pared by 8 bases and J by 2 bases, with 14 bases between. This sample was included in a study of cytomegalovirus exposure and HLA in healthy donors. The sequenced sample consisted of PBMCs. The V gene is TRBV7-9, the J gene TRBJ2-3; a possible D gene is TRBD1 (6 bases). This receptor was obtained from a man aged 18 to 30 in good health and CMV-seropositive. CDR3 nucleotide sequence: TGTGCCAGCCTAGGGACATCCTACACAGATACGCAGTATTTT. Amino acids: CASLGTSYTDTQYF.